This entry is about one TCR beta chain. Its antigen is unidentified. V trimming: 6 bases; J trimming: 13 bases; junction bases outside the gene matches: 9. This CDR3 has 14 amino acids. The germline gives CDR1 SNHLY, CDR2 FYNNEI. Both 60 Vbeta primers and 13 Jbeta primers went into the PCR. Generated by immunoSEQ multiplex PCR, the TCRdb table keeps only in-frame clones and is missing some. The sample records about 160,000 clones, approximately 80% being singletons. The data are from a study of cytomegalovirus exposure and HLA in healthy donors. Overall study findings and caveats: TCR beta sequences reportedly predicted most subjects' HLA-A and HLA-B alleles accurately. The likely explanation for a cluster of highly shared sequence variants was sequencing artifact. Later analysis showed most CMV-associated TCR beta chains appearing HLA-restricted.

The chain carries TRBV2 and TRBJ2-5; 15 positions match TRBD2. This clonotype originated in a woman aged 18-35 years in good health and CMV-seronegative. Sequences were obtained from PBMCs. CDR3 amino acids: CASRPRTSGGVWYF. The CDR3 DNA sequence: TGTGCCAGCAGACCAAGGACTAGCGGGGGGGTTTGGTACTTC.